Listed here are 15 T cell receptor beta chains from one sample, sequenced in a study of control samples from healthy donors and cancer patients. The data were produced by immunoSEQ multiplex PCR, yet TCRdb's version contains in-frame clones alone and is incomplete. Of about 58,000 clones in the sample, about 89% were seen once. Sequencing was done on a sample of PBMCs. The origin of the receptors is a woman aged 55 to 70 with lung cancer.

This clone has just one count. The chain combines TRBV11-3 with TRBJ2-1; 12 nucleotides line up with TRBD2. V shed 1 base and J 6 bases; nucleotides not matched to a gene: 4. The CDR3 loop spans 16 amino acids. Germline V gives CDR1 SGHNT, CDR2 YENEEA. The CDR3: CASSLAPGLAGNEQFF. DNA for the CDR3: TGTGCCAGCAGCTTAGCTCCGGGACTAGCGGGCAATGAGCAGTTCTTC.

The V and J genes are TRBV24-1 and TRBJ2-2; D might be TRBD2 (5 bases). Germline-derived CDR1 and CDR2 are KGHDR and SFDVKD. The V end was cut by 4 bases, the J end by 2 bases, with 22 bases between. This CDR3 region has 19 residues. CDR3 nucleotide sequence: TGTGCCACCAGTGAGGGAGTTTTTCAGAGCAGATACAACACCGGGGAGCTGTTTTTT. Encoded protein: CATSEGVFQSRYNTGELFF.

The chain links TRBV5-1 to TRBJ1-3; D unclear. Trimming stripped 0 bases from V and 2 bases from J, with 6 bases between. The CDR3 contains 14 residues. The germline V gene encodes CDR1 SGHRS and CDR2 YFSETQ. CDR3 residues: CASSLGGTGNTIYF. The CDR3 coding sequence is TGCGCCAGCAGCTTGGGGGGAACTGGAAACACCATATATTTT.

This sequence joins TRBV6-5 and TRBJ2-7; possible D gene TRBD1, 6 bases. Trimming pared 3 bases from V and 2 bases from J, leaving 14 bases between. Per the germline V gene, CDR1 is MNHEY and CDR2 is SVGAGI. This CDR3 comprises 15 residues. In DNA form, the CDR3 reads TGTGCCAGCAGTTATGAGGGGGTTGGAACCTACGAGCAGTACTTC. Protein sequence: CASSYEGVGTYEQYF.

This clone was seen only a few times. The rearrangement links TRBV28 to TRBJ2-7; weak D call: TRBD1 (6 bases). Germline V lookup: CDR1 MDHEN, CDR2 SYDVKM. CDR3 length: 13 residues. V was shortened by 6 bases and J by 4 bases, with 13 bases between the two germline ends. DNA of the CDR3: TGTGCCAGCAGGGACAGTATATTTTACGAGCAGTACTTC. This sequence encodes CASRDSIFYEQYF.

The genes are TRBV19 and TRBJ2-2, with D unresolved. Germline V gives CDR1 LNHDA, CDR2 SQIVND (reference sequence). V was clipped by 10 bases and J by 4 bases, with 19 bases between them. This CDR3 comprises 15 residues. CDR3 loop: CATQIREFGTGELFF. In DNA, the CDR3 is TGTGCCACCCAGATTAGGGAATTCGGCACCGGGGAGCTGTTTTTT.

The rearrangement links TRBV6-6 to TRBJ2-1; D is ambiguous. The germline V and J ends were trimmed by 5 bases and 8 bases, with 16 bases remaining between them. CDR1 is MNHNY, CDR2 SVGAGI, per germline (reference sequence). The length of the CDR3 is 14 residues. For the CDR3, the DNA is TGTGCCAGCAGTCCCGAATCCTTCGAAGATGAGCAGTTCTTC. Translation: CASSPESFEDEQFF.

The chain uses TRBV11-2 and TRBJ2-1; maybe TRBD2 (7 bases). Germline V lookup: CDR1 SGHAT, CDR2 FQNNGV. Trimming took off 5 bases at V and 10 bases at J, with 18 bases between the two ends. The CDR3 sequence is 14 residues long. The CDR3 coding sequence is TGTGCCAGCAGCCCAGAGTGGGGGGGGCACGAGCAGTTCTTC. Its translation: CASSPEWGGHEQFF. Filled out from reference TRBV11-2 and TRBJ2-1, the complete variable domain reads EAGVAQSPRYKIIEKRQSVAFWCNPISGHATLYWYQQILGQGPKLLIQFQNNGVVDDSQLPKDRFSAERLKGVDSTLKIQPAKLEDSAVYLCASSPEWGGHEQFFGPGTRLTVL.

V is TRBV27 and J is TRBJ2-7; D is tentatively TRBD1 or TRBD2 (5 bases each). CDR3 size: 12 residues. CDR1 is MNHEY and CDR2 is SMNVEV in the germline V gene (reference sequence). With 10 bases removed from V and 6 bases from J, the gap between germline ends came to 16 bases. CDR3 sequence reads: CATSFWGSEQYF. The CDR3 region has the DNA TGTGCCACGTCTTTCTGGGGGAGCGAGCAGTACTTC.

This chain links TRBV5-4 with TRBJ1-2, with 7 bases fitting TRBD1. The ends lost 0 bases at V and 4 bases at J; junction bases unmatched: 6. Per the germline V gene, CDR1 is SGHNT and CDR2 is YYREEE (reference sequence). The CDR3 consists of 15 residues. The CDR3 sequence is CASSLEGGVPYGYTF. The CDR3 bases are TGTGCCAGCAGCTTGGAAGGGGGCGTCCCCTATGGCTACACCTTC.

This sequence joins TRBV4-2 and TRBJ2-7; no firm D call. CDR3 size: 13 residues. The V gene lost 0 bases and the J gene lost 3 bases, with 6 bases spanning the gap. Germline CDR1 reads LGHNA; CDR2 reads YNFKEQ. CDR3 bases: TGTGCCAGCAGCCAAGATAACGGCTACGAGCAGTACTTC. This codes for CASSQDNGYEQYF.

The chain recombines TRBV28 with TRBJ1-5, with 8 nucleotides matching TRBD1. Germline CDR1 MDHEN, CDR2 SYDVKM. J lost 0 bases, V lost 6 bases, and 7 bases had no gene match. The CDR3 is made up of 16 amino acids. As DNA, the CDR3 is TGTGCCAGCAGGGGCCAGGGGGCTTATAGCAATCAGCCCCAGCATTTT. This encodes CASRGQGAYSNQPQHF.

This chain joins TRBV7-8 and TRBJ2-7, with TRBD2 matching over 12 bases. CDR3 size: 15 residues. In germline, CDR1 is SGHVS, CDR2 FQNEAQ. With 6 bases clipped from V and 2 bases from J, the junction kept 5 bases outside the gene matches. The CDR3 DNA sequence: TGTGCCAGCAGATCCAGACTAGCGGGAGCCTACGAGCAGTACTTC. Translated, it gives CASRSRLAGAYEQYF. The whole variable domain, remainder taken from reference TRBV7-8 and TRBJ2-7, is GAGVSQSPRYKVAKRGQDVALRCDPISGHVSLFWYQQALGQGPEFLTYFQNEAQLDKSGLPSDRFFAERPEGSVSTLKIQRTQQEDSAVYLCASRSRLAGAYEQYFGPGTRLTVT.

Only one count was recorded for this clone. The V gene is TRBV5-8, the J gene TRBJ2-3; no definite D call. V was trimmed by 5 bases and J by 2 bases, leaving 15 bases between them. This CDR3 is built from 15 residues. Germline values: CDR1 SGHTS, CDR2 YDEGEE. CDR3: CASRSKGGVTDTQYF. In nucleotides, the CDR3 is TGTGCCAGCAGATCTAAGGGTGGTGTCACAGATACGCAGTATTTT.

The genes are TRBV6-6 and TRBJ1-2, with 7 bases lining up with TRBD1. The CDR3 has 14 residues. After removal of 4 bases from V and 2 bases from J, the junction contained 4 bases not matched to a gene. CDR1 is MNHNY and CDR2 is SVGAGI in the germline V gene (reference sequence). CDR3 amino acids: CASSFPQGNYGYTF. CDR3 DNA: TGTGCCAGCAGTTTCCCACAGGGGAACTATGGCTACACCTTC.